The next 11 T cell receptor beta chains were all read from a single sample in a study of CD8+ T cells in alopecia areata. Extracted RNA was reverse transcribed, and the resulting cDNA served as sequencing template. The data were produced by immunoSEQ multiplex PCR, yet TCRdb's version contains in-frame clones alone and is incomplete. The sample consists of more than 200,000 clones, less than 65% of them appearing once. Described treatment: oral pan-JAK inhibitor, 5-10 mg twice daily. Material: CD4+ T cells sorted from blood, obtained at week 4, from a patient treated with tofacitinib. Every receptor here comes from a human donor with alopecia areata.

CDR3 nucleotide sequence: TGTGCCAGCAGCTCACCTTGGGGTAACACCGGGGAGCTGTTTTTT. Encoded protein: CASSSPWGNTGELFF. This chain connects TRBV7-2 to TRBJ2-2, with D unclear. The CDR3 totals 15 residues. V was trimmed by 4 bases and J by 2 bases, leaving 11 bases between them. Germline V gives CDR1 SGHTA, CDR2 FQGNSA.

The CDR3 sequence: CASSLDVVGTSTDTQYF. CDR3 sequence (DNA): TGTGCCAGCAGCTTGGACGTCGTGGGTACTAGCACAGATACGCAGTATTTT. The chain couples TRBV5-4 to TRBJ2-3, with unresolved D. The CDR3 is 17 amino acids. CDR1 is SGHNT, CDR2 YYREEE, per germline (reference sequence). The V end lost 0 bases, the J end lost 0 bases, and 14 bases lay between the germline ends.

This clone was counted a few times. CDR3 region: CSVNPGFTDTQYF. The DNA for the CDR3 is TGCAGCGTTAACCCGGGTTTCACAGATACGCAGTATTTT. This chain uses TRBV29-1 with TRBJ2-3; D not resolved. Germline loops: CDR1 SQVTM, CDR2 ANQGSEA. CDR3 length equals 13 residues. V lost 5 bases and J lost 2, with 11 bases in between.

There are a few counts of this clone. As DNA, the CDR3 is TGCAGCGTTGACGACGGGACAGGGGGACGTGAAGCTTTCTTT. It codes for CSVDDGTGGREAFF. The chain recombines TRBV29-1 with TRBJ1-1, with 11 bases matching TRBD1. The CDR3 runs to 14 residues. The germline V gene has CDR1 SQVTM and CDR2 ANQGSEA. The trim removed 3 bases at V and 7 bases at J, leaving 7 bases unmatched.

The CDR3 region has the DNA TGTGCCAGCAGCCTAATGGGACAGTACCATCAGCCCCAGCATTTT. It specifies CASSLMGQYHQPQHF. The J gene is TRBJ1-5, the V gene TRBV2; 7 nucleotides match TRBD1. The germline gives CDR1 SNHLY, CDR2 FYNNEI. Trimming cost V 6 bases and J 5 bases; bases outside gene matches: 10. The CDR3 sequence is 15 residues long.

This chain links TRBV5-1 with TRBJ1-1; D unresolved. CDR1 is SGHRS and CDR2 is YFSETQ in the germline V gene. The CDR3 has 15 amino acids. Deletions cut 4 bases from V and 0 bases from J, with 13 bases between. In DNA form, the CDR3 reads TGCGCCAGCAGCGCACAGACGAATATGAACACTGAAGCTTTCTTT. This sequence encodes CASSAQTNMNTEAFF.

The DNA for the CDR3 is TGTGCCAGCAGACAGGGGTCGAGGAACACTGAAGCTTTCTTT. This codes for CASRQGSRNTEAFF. The rearrangement links TRBV6-5 to TRBJ1-1; TRBD1 aligns across 7 bases. This CDR3 comprises 14 residues. The germline V gene has CDR1 MNHEY and CDR2 SVGAGI. J was trimmed by 1 base and V by 6 bases; bases with no gene match: 5.

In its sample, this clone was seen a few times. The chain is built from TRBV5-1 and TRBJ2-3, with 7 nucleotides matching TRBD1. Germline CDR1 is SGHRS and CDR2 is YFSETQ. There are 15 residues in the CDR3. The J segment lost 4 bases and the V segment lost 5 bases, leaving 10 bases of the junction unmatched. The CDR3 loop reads CASSEMNRGPDTQYF. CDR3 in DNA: TGCGCCAGCAGTGAAATGAACAGGGGACCAGATACGCAGTATTTT.

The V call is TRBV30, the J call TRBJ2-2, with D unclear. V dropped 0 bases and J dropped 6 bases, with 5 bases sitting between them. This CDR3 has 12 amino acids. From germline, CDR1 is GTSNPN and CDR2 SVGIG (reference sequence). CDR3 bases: TGTGCCTGGAGTGTAATGCCCGGGGAGCTGTTTTTT. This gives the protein CAWSVMPGELFF.

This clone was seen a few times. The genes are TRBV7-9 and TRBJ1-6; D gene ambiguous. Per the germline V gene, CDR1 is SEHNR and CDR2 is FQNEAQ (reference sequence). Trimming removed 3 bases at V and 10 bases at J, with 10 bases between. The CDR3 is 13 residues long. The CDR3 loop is CASSFLDNSPLHF. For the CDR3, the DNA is TGTGCCAGCAGCTTCCTCGACAACTCACCCCTCCACTTT.

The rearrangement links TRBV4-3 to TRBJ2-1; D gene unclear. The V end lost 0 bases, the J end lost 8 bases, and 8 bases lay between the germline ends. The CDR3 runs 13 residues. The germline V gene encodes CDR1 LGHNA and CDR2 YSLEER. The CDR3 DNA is TGCGCCAGCAGCCAAGATAAGACCCATGAGCAGTTCTTC. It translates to CASSQDKTHEQFF.